What follows are 2 T cell receptor delta chains derived from one specimen sequenced in a study of gamma-delta chains in newborns, infants, children. TCRdb reprocessed the reads through CATT. Among fewer than 2,000 delta-chain clones listed, about 8% were seen once. Input material: blood. These receptor sequences come from a child who was a newborn, infant or young child, either healthy, febrile or measles-vaccinated (not recorded which).

As regards this clone: A read error likely explains why the TCRdb protein, taken from a much larger clone, differs from this DNA's translation at residue 10; the protein shown is translated from the DNA. The chain combines TRAV29/DV5 with TRDJ3, with 8 bases fitting TRDD3. V was clipped by 0 bases and J by 0 bases; unmatched bases: 11. The CDR3 is made up of 20 amino acids. Germline V gene sequence: CDR1 NSMFDY, CDR2 ISSIKDK. CDR3 in DNA: TGTGCAGCAAGCGCCAATACTGGGGGGACGAGCTCCTGGGACACCCGACAGATGTTTTTC. Amino acids: CAASANTGGTSSWDTRQMFF.

This clone was recorded a few times. This sequence joins TRDV2 and TRDJ1; 8 bases line up with TRDD3. The trim removed 2 bases at V and 0 bases at J, leaving 4 bases unmatched. The germline V gene has CDR1 GEAIGNYY and CDR2 EKD. The CDR3 consists of 15 residues. The CDR3 reads CACDILLGDTDKLIF. DNA for the CDR3: TGTGCCTGTGACATATTACTGGGGGACACCGATAAACTCATCTTT.